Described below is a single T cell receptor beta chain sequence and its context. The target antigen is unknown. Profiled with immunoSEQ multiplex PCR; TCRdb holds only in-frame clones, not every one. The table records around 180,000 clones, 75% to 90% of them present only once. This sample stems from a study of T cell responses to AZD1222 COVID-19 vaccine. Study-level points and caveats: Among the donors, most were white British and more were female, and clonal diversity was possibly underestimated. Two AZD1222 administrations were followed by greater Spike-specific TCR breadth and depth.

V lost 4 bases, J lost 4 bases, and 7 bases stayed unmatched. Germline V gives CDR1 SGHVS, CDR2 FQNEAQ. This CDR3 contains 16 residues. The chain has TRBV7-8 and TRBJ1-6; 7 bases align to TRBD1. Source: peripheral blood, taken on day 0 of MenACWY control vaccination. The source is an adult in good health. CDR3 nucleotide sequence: TGTGCCAGCAGCTATACCGACAGGGCGTATAATTCACCCCTCCACTTT. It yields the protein CASSYTDRAYNSPLHF.